Shown below are 14 T cell receptor beta chains from a single sample sequenced in a study of shared clonotypes between healthy human individuals. Assay: immunoSEQ multiplex PCR; the TCRdb copy retains only in-frame clones and omits some. The table shows roughly 650,000 clones, with roughly 97% occurring only once. Sequencing used naive CD4+ T cells sorted from blood. The subset is: CD45RA+ positively selected. The receptors shown here come from a woman aged 25 to 39 in good health.

This rearrangement joins TRBV5-1 to TRBJ2-3; 7 bases are shared with TRBD2. The V and J ends lost 3 bases and 4 bases, in that order; junction bases with no gene match: 8. The CDR3 is 15 residues long. Germline V gene data show CDR1 as SGHRS and CDR2 as YFSETQ. The CDR3, as DNA: TGCGCCAGCAGCTCTAGGACTAGTCGGGCAGATACGCAGTATTTT. It specifies CASSSRTSRADTQYF.

The chain recombines TRBV28 with TRBJ1-5; no clear D gene. The V end was cut by 4 bases, the J end by 2 bases, with 9 bases between. Germline V gives CDR1 MDHEN, CDR2 SYDVKM. The CDR3 spans 14 residues. The CDR3 sequence: CASSSPEGNQPQHF. In DNA form, the CDR3 reads TGTGCCAGCAGTTCCCCTGAGGGCAATCAGCCCCAGCATTTT.

The chain is built from TRBV28 and TRBJ1-5; possibly TRBD1 for D (6 bases). The germline V gene encodes CDR1 MDHEN and CDR2 SYDVKM. Deletions cut 5 bases from V and 4 bases from J, with 12 bases between. This CDR3 has 14 amino acids. In DNA, the CDR3 is TGTGCCAGCAGTCAACAGGGTCCGAATCAGCCCCAGCATTTT. This sequence encodes CASSQQGPNQPQHF.

The chain is built from TRBV6-6 and TRBJ2-7; D is undetermined. V was trimmed by 0 bases and J by 2 bases, leaving 8 bases between them. The CDR3 covers 14 residues. From germline, CDR1 is MNHNY and CDR2 SVGAGI (reference sequence). The CDR3 is CASSYSSGTYEQYF. The CDR3 DNA reads as TGTGCCAGCAGTTACTCGAGTGGGACCTACGAGCAGTACTTC.

The chain combines TRBV5-1 with TRBJ2-1, with D maybe TRBD1 (6 bases). Germline CDR1 reads SGHRS; CDR2 reads YFSETQ. V was cut by 0 bases and J by 6 bases, with 10 bases left in between. The length of the CDR3 is 14 residues. The CDR3 DNA sequence: TGCGCCAGCAGCTTGGGACAGGTCCCCAATGAGCAGTTCTTC. Its protein product is CASSLGQVPNEQFF.

The V and J genes are TRBV5-4 and TRBJ2-2; tentatively, D is TRBD2 (7 bases). The CDR3 length is 16 residues. Germline CDR1 reads SGHNT; CDR2 reads YYREEE (reference sequence). The V gene lost 7 bases and the J gene lost 4 bases, with 20 bases spanning the gap. CDR3 sequence: CASGSGRGHLTGELFF. In DNA, the CDR3 is TGTGCCAGCGGGAGTGGGCGGGGGCACCTCACCGGGGAGCTGTTTTTT.

The J gene is TRBJ1-2, the V gene TRBV28, with D possibly matching TRBD1 (5 bases). The length of the CDR3 is 14 residues. In germline, CDR1 is MDHEN, CDR2 SYDVKM. Trimming cost V 6 bases and J 10 bases, with 21 bases left between them. CDR3 bases: TGTGCCAGCAGGACACTGGGAACCGGGACCTCCTACACCTTC. Translating gives CASRTLGTGTSYTF.

The V gene is TRBV7-9, the J gene TRBJ2-2, with D uncertain. V was shortened by 1 base and J by 10 bases, with 10 bases between the two germline ends. The germline gives CDR1 SEHNR, CDR2 FQNEAQ (reference sequence). This CDR3 spans 13 amino acids. The CDR3 sequence: CASSLGHREELFF. CDR3 bases: TGTGCCAGCAGCTTAGGGCACAGAGAGGAGCTGTTTTTT.

This chain connects TRBV9 to TRBJ2-1, with D possibly matching TRBD2 (5 bases). The V end was cut by 0 bases, the J end by 2 bases, with 9 bases between. Per germline, CDR1 SGDLS and CDR2 YYNGEE. The CDR3 totals 15 residues. The CDR3 DNA reads as TGTGCCAGCAGCGTAGCGGACGGGGCCTACAATGAGCAGTTCTTC. Its protein product is CASSVADGAYNEQFF.

This clone was observed a single time. This rearrangement joins TRBV11-2 to TRBJ1-2; D may be TRBD1 (5 bases). The germline CDR1 and CDR2 sequences are SGHAT and FQNNGV. This CDR3 has 13 amino acids. The V and J ends lost 5 bases and 4 bases respectively, with 11 bases between them. CDR3 region: CASSPQGFYGYTF. The CDR3 DNA reads as TGTGCCAGCAGCCCTCAGGGTTTCTATGGCTACACCTTC.

The chain combines TRBV10-3 with TRBJ1-1, with D possibly matching TRBD1 (6 bases). The germline V gene encodes CDR1 ENHRY and CDR2 SYGVKD. The CDR3 totals 14 residues. V was clipped by 5 bases and J by 3 bases, with 13 bases between them. CDR3 sequence: CAISRDTLYTEAFF. For the CDR3, the DNA is TGTGCCATCAGTCGGGACACTCTTTACACTGAAGCTTTCTTT.

The chain uses TRBV28 and TRBJ2-7; D may match TRBD1 or TRBD2 (5 bases each). Germline V lookup: CDR1 MDHEN, CDR2 SYDVKM. The CDR3 spans 17 residues. Trimming left V 2 bases short and J 0 bases short, with 17 bases between. In nucleotides, the CDR3 is TGTGCCAGCAGTTTACCAGGACCGGGACGGGCCTCCTACGAGCAGTACTTC. Translated: CASSLPGPGRASYEQYF. Looking up the rest from reference TRBV28 and TRBJ2-7 gives the full variable domain: DVKVTQSSRYLVKRTGEKVFLECVQDMDHENMFWYRQDPGLGLRLIYFSYDVKMKEKGDIPEGYSVSREKKERFSLILESASTNQTSMYLCASSLPGPGRASYEQYFGPGTRLTVT.

The chain is built from TRBV6-5 and TRBJ2-2; possible D gene TRBD1, 5 bases. V was pared by 9 bases and J by 1 base, with 6 bases between. This CDR3 is 12 amino acids long. Germline-derived CDR1 and CDR2 are MNHEY and SVGAGI. CDR3 DNA: TGTGCCAGTCAGGGGAACACCGGGGAGCTGTTTTTT. Its translation is CASQGNTGELFF.

The chain is built from TRBV11-3 and TRBJ2-1, with D possibly being TRBD2 (5 bases). This CDR3 spans 16 amino acids. The V end lost 5 bases, the J end lost 0 bases, and 14 bases lay between the germline ends. Germline lookup yields CDR1 SGHNT and CDR2 YENEEA. The CDR3 here is CASSPAGESSYNEQFF. For the CDR3, the DNA is TGTGCCAGCAGCCCGGCGGGCGAAAGCTCCTACAATGAGCAGTTCTTC.